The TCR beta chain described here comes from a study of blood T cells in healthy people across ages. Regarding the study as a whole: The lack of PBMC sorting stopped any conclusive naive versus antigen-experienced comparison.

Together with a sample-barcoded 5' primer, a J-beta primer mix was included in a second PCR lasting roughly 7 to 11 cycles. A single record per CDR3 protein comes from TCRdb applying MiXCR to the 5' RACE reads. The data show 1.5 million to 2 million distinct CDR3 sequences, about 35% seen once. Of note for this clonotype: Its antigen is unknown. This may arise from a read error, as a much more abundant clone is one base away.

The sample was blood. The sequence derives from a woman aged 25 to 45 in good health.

The CDR3 nucleotides read TGCAGTGCCGAGGGACAGGGGGTGAGTTTGGGCTACACCTTC. Amino acid sequence: CSAEGQGVSLGYTF. The rearrangement links TRBV20-1 to TRBJ1-2, with 11 bases fitting TRBD1. V lost 6 bases and J lost 8; bases outside the gene matches: 11. The CDR3 has 14 residues. Germline V gives CDR1 DFQATT, CDR2 SNEGSKA (reference sequence).